The present T cell receptor (beta chain) was sequenced within a study of blood T cell repertoires in COVID-19. Study summary: The samples span acute and convalescent COVID-19 from the United States, Italy and Spain. Sources were T cells, B-cell-depleted T cells, or PBMCs; the material itself was cDNA or gDNA.

CDR1 and CDR2 (germline): SNHLY, FYNNEI. V shed 5 bases and J shed 3 bases, with 3 bases lying between them. CDR3 length equals 11 residues. The protocol was immunoSEQ multiplex PCR, while the TCRdb copy is restricted to in-frame clones and leaves out a portion. This table has approximately 90,000 clones, nearly 80% appearing once. The Seattle patients, enrolled during active infection, were followed longitudinally. Sequenced: peripheral blood. The clonotype comes from a man in his 70s with COVID-19, enrolled during active disease. The chain has TRBV2 and TRBJ2-3; D not resolved. The CDR3 loop is CASSSTDTQYF. CDR3 nucleotide sequence: TGTGCCAGCAGTTCGACAGATACGCAGTATTTT.